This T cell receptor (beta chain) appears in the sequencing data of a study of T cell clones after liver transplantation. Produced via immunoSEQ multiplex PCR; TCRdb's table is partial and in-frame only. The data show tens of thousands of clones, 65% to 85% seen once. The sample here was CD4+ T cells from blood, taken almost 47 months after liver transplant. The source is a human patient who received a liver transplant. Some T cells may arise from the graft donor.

In nucleotides, the CDR3 is TGTGCCAGCTCACCTGGGAGCAATCAGCCCCAGCATTTT. It specifies CASSPGSNQPQHF. The chain employs TRBV18 and TRBJ1-5; D is unresolved. Between the trimmed V and J ends, which lost 3 bases and 1 base, there was a span of 4 bases. This CDR3 has 13 amino acids. CDR1 is KGHSH, CDR2 LQKENI, per germline.